This T cell receptor (beta chain) was sequenced for a study of siplizumab effects on memory and regulatory T cells. Study-wide points: The alloresponse seemed to draw substantially on naive T cells, which appeared more diverse than memory cells. Neither a naive nor a memory phenotype was assignable to roughly 80-97% of proliferating CD4+ or CD8+ clones.

The CDR3 is 16 residues long. In germline, CDR1 is LNHNV, CDR2 YYDKDF (reference sequence). J was trimmed by 2 bases and V by 0 bases; bases with no gene match: 3. Note on this clone: Its antigen is unknown.

The assay was immunoSEQ multiplex PCR, and TCRdb's table has in-frame clones only and misses some. The table includes 100,000 or so clones, around 90% detected once. The chain combines TRBV15 with TRBJ2-2, with 7 bases matching TRBD2. This clonotype was sampled from a human donor in good health. Input material: CD4+ T cells sorted from blood. The CDR3 bases are TGTGCCACCAGCAGAGATGGGACTATAAACACCGGGGAGCTGTTTTTT. Translated: CATSRDGTINTGELFF.